The 2 T cell receptor beta chains listed next were all sequenced from one sample in a study of T cell changes during pregnancy in multiple sclerosis. Assay: immunoSEQ multiplex PCR; the TCRdb copy retains only in-frame clones and omits some. The table lists tens of thousands of clones, approximately 92% of them singletons. The sequences come from peripheral blood, collected after pregnancy. The source is a female donor with multiple sclerosis, enrolled in a pregnancy study.

The V gene is TRBV30, the J gene TRBJ1-4, with TRBD1 matching 7 bases. V lost 2 bases to trimming and J lost 10 bases; unmatched junction nucleotides: 7. Germline CDR1 and CDR2: GTSNPN and SVGIG (reference sequence). The CDR3 length is 13 residues. The CDR3 here is CAWSNRGGGKLFF. For the CDR3, the DNA is TGTGCCTGGAGTAACAGGGGCGGTGGAAAACTGTTTTTT.

The chain has TRBV2 and TRBJ2-3; tentative D call: TRBD2 (6 bases). V was pared by 8 bases and J by 3 bases, with 18 bases between. Germline CDR1 and CDR2: SNHLY and FYNNEI. The CDR3 spans 15 residues. Here the CDR3 DNA reads TGTGCCAGCCTCCCCCGGGACTGGGAGACAGATACGCAGTATTTT. This encodes CASLPRDWETDTQYF. The whole variable domain, remainder taken from reference TRBV2 and TRBJ2-3, is EPEVTQTPSHQVTQMGQEVILRCVPISNHLYFYWYRQILGQKVEFLVSFYNNEISEKSEIFDDQFSVERPDGSNFTLKIRSTKLEDSAMYFCASLPRDWETDTQYFGPGTRLTVL.